Following are 14 T cell receptor beta chains from one sample sequenced in a study of control samples from healthy donors and cancer patients. Repertoires were generated with immunoSEQ multiplex PCR, while TCRdb's copy carries only in-frame clones and drops some. The table lists more than 110,000 clones, 80% to 90% of them singletons. Sequences were obtained from blood. Every receptor here comes from a woman between 25 and 40 years old in good health.

The chain carries TRBV19 and TRBJ1-3; D gene unclear. CDR3 length equals 14 residues. V gave up 7 bases and J gave up 2 bases, with 12 bases separating them. Germline assignment: CDR1 LNHDA and CDR2 SQIVND (reference sequence). CDR3 loop: CASIPSPPGNTIYF. CDR3 DNA: TGTGCCAGTATCCCCTCGCCACCTGGAAACACCATATATTTT.

J is TRBJ2-7 and V is TRBV11-2; 9 positions match TRBD1. The V and J ends lost 1 base and 2 bases, in that order; junction bases with no gene match: 3. CDR3 size: 15 residues. Germline-derived CDR1 and CDR2 are SGHAT and FQNNGV. The CDR3 spells CASSLGGTGTYEQYF. CDR3 DNA: TGTGCCAGCAGCTTAGGGGGGACAGGGACCTACGAGCAGTACTTC.

This clone was seen only once. The V and J genes are TRBV15 and TRBJ2-3; 8 bases are shared with TRBD2. Germline V gene data show CDR1 as LNHNV and CDR2 as YYDKDF (reference sequence). CDR3 length: 17 residues. V shed 0 bases, J shed 6 bases, and the junction held 11 bases outside the gene matches. CDR3 coding DNA: TGTGCCACCAGCAGAGAGACGACTAGCGCTAATTGGGATACGCAGTATTTT. Translation gives CATSRETTSANWDTQYF.

The rearrangement links TRBV30 to TRBJ1-2, with 7 bases identical to TRBD1. J lost 4 bases, V lost 7 bases, and 9 bases had no gene match. The V gene's germline CDR1 is GTSNPN and CDR2 SVGIG (reference sequence). There are 13 residues in the CDR3. CDR3 nucleotides: TGTGCCTCACCCCTCCGGGACAGCTATGGCTACACCTTC. Protein: CASPLRDSYGYTF.

The chain combines TRBV23-1 with TRBJ2-5; D is unclear. TRBV23-1 is identified as an open reading frame with a role that is uncertain. Trimming took 0 bases from V and 2 from J, leaving 7 bases between them. This CDR3 is built from 14 residues. The CDR3 sequence: CASSQSETQETQYF. Written as DNA, the CDR3 is TGCGCCAGCAGTCAATCGGAGACTCAAGAGACCCAGTACTTC.

The V and J genes are TRBV7-3 and TRBJ2-2; 11 bases line up with TRBD2. CDR1 and CDR2 from the germline V gene are SGHTA and FQGTGA. The CDR3 runs 17 residues. Trimming cost V 5 bases and J 0 bases; bases outside gene matches: 5. The CDR3 DNA is TGTGCCAGCAGCAGGGGGACTAGCGGCCCGAACACCGGGGAGCTGTTTTTT. Its protein product is CASSRGTSGPNTGELFF. Together with reference TRBV7-3 and TRBJ2-2, the CDR3 gives the full variable domain: GAGVSQTPSNKVTEKGKYVELRCDPISGHTALYWYRQSLGQGPEFLIYFQGTGAADDSGLPNDRFFAVRPEGSVSTLKIQRTERGDSAVYLCASSRGTSGPNTGELFFGEGSRLTVL.

This clone is classed as medium-sized. V is TRBV19 and J is TRBJ2-1, with TRBD2 matching 9 bases. The CDR3 contains 12 residues. Germline lookup yields CDR1 LNHDA and CDR2 SQIVND (reference sequence). V gave up 5 bases and J gave up 9 bases; unmatched junction bases: 2. Here the CDR3 DNA reads TGTGCCAGTAGTGCGGGAGGGGTTGAGCAGTTCTTC. It encodes CASSAGGVEQFF.

V gene TRBV19 combines with J gene TRBJ2-5, with 7 positions matching TRBD1. The CDR3 is 14 residues long. Germline V gene sequence: CDR1 LNHDA, CDR2 SQIVND (reference sequence). The ends lost 7 bases at V and 4 bases at J; junction bases unmatched: 9. CDR3 in DNA: TGTGCCAGTACCCCGACAGGGTTGGTAGAGACCCAGTACTTC. This translates into CASTPTGLVETQYF. Full variable domain (rest looked up from reference TRBV19 and TRBJ2-5): DGGITQSPKYLFRKEGQNVTLSCEQNLNHDAMYWYRQDPGQGLRLIYYSQIVNDFQKGDIAEGYSVSREKKESFPLTVTSAQKNPTAFYLCASTPTGLVETQYFGPGTRLLVL.

This chain joins TRBV4-2 and TRBJ2-1; D not resolved. CDR1 is LGHNA, CDR2 YNFKEQ, per germline. The CDR3 covers 15 residues. V was clipped by 1 base and J by 0 bases, with 7 bases between them. CDR3 DNA sequence: TGTGCCAGCAGCCAAGTTCTGAGCTCCTACAATGAGCAGTTCTTC. Amino acid sequence: CASSQVLSSYNEQFF.

V and J are TRBV5-1 and TRBJ2-5, with 16 nucleotides matching TRBD2. This CDR3 contains 17 residues. In germline, CDR1 is SGHRS, CDR2 YFSETQ. The trim removed 4 bases at V and 4 bases at J, leaving 7 bases unmatched. The CDR3 protein is CASSLGLAGGPSETQYF. CDR3 bases: TGCGCCAGCAGCCTGGGACTAGCGGGAGGGCCTTCAGAGACCCAGTACTTC.

The chain carries TRBV3-1 (or the pseudogene TRBV3-2) and TRBJ2-1, with TRBD1 identical over 11 bases. Per the germline V gene, CDR1 is LGHDT and CDR2 is YNNKEL (reference sequence). With V trimmed by 0 bases and J by 6 bases, 7 bases remained unmatched. The CDR3 runs 17 residues. CDR3 DNA: TGTGCCAGCAGCCAAGAATTTCCCGGGACAGGGGGCAATGAGCAGTTCTTC. Translation gives CASSQEFPGTGGNEQFF.

The chain links TRBV23-1 to TRBJ2-5, with 9 bases fitting TRBD2. TRBV23-1 is recorded as an ORF, its role being uncertain. CDR3 length: 17 residues. V was clipped by 0 bases and J by 0 bases; unmatched bases: 5. The CDR3 loop reads CASSQSSLAGNQETQYF. CDR3 DNA sequence: TGCGCCAGCAGTCAATCGTCGCTAGCGGGGAACCAAGAGACCCAGTACTTC.

This chain links TRBV28 with TRBJ2-7; 8 nucleotides line up with TRBD1. Germline CDR1 and CDR2: MDHEN and SYDVKM. The CDR3 consists of 16 residues. Trimming took 5 bases from V and 7 from J; bases not matched to a gene: 16. This chain's CDR3 is CASSGTQGASVGEQYF. The CDR3, as DNA: TGTGCCAGCAGTGGAACCCAGGGGGCATCAGTGGGTGAGCAGTACTTC.

The chain is built from TRBV18 and TRBJ2-2; 12 bases match TRBD2. The CDR3 runs 18 residues. Trimming at V came to 5 bases and at J to 4 bases, leaving 11 bases not matched to a gene. The germline gives CDR1 KGHSH, CDR2 LQKENI. CDR3 bases: TGTGCCAGCTCAGCGACTAGCGGGAGTCTACCCGTCACCGGGGAGCTGTTTTTT. Protein sequence: CASSATSGSLPVTGELFF.